The entry below gives a single TCR beta chain sequence along with its context. Clones were sequenced by immunoSEQ multiplex PCR, and TCRdb holds only the in-frame ones, with some missing. Counted here are 120,000 or so clones, 86% occurring once; the ten biggest clones make up approximately 13%. The sample is drawn from a study of PD-1 blockade in mismatch repair-deficient tumors. Unmatched junction bases numbered 1, after V lost 0 bases and J lost 7 bases. The germline V gene has CDR1 WSHSY and CDR2 SAAADI. CDR3 length: 15 residues. This sequence was found in an adult with mismatch repair-deficient cancer. The rearrangement joins TRBV10-2 to TRBJ2-1, with 12 bases identical to TRBD2. Here the sequenced sample was peripheral blood, taken 44 weeks after starting pembrolizumab. CDR3 sequence (DNA): TGCGCCAGCAGTGAGTCCCTAGCGGGAGGGAATGAGCAGTTCTTC. Its protein product is CASSESLAGGNEQFF.